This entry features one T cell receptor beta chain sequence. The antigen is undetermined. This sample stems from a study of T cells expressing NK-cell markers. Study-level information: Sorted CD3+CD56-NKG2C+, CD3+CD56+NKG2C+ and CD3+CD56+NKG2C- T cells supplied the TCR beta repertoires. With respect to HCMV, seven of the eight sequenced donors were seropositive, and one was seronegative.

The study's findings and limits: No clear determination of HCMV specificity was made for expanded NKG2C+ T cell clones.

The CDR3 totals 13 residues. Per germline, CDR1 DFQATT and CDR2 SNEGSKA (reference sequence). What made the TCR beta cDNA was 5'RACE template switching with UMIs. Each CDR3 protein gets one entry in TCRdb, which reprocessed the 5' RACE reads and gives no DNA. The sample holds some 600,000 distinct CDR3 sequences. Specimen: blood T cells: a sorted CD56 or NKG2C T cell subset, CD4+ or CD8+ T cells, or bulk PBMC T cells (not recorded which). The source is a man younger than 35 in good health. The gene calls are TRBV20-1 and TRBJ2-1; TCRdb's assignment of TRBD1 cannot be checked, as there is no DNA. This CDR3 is CSATTGHGSGQFF.